This entry lists 19 T cell receptor beta chains sequenced from one sample in a study of blood T cells in healthy people across ages (dated by TCRdb to between 2015 and 2017). The method behind the library was 5' RACE. Instrument used: Illumina HiSeq 2500. A second PCR of about 7 to 12 cycles was run with a J-beta primer mix and a sample-barcoded 5' primer. The raw public data were reprocessed by TCRdb itself: fastp quality trimming at Q25, MiXCR clonotype calling, in-frame beta chains only. Entries are consolidated by CDR3 protein sequence, retaining the most common genes and DNA. A total of about 800,000 distinct CDR3 sequences appear in this sample, 20% to 30% of them only once. 3.7% of the sample is in the top ten clones. Another study also made use of these data, one on T cells of mothers and their children.

The sequencing sample was made of blood. Receptors were obtained from a boy aged 5-17 years in good health.

The sample holds a few counts of this clonotype. J is TRBJ2-5 and V is TRBV28; tentatively, D is TRBD2 (7 bases). The CDR3 contains 15 residues. Germline V gene sequence: CDR1 MDHEN, CDR2 SYDVKM. The V gene lost 7 bases and the J gene lost 2 bases, with 17 bases spanning the gap. The CDR3 reads CASIPGGTPQETQYF. Here the CDR3 DNA reads TGTGCCAGCATCCCCGGGGGGACACCTCAAGAGACCCAGTACTTC.

The chain recombines TRBV12-5 with TRBJ2-5; no reliable D call. Trimming cost V 9 bases and J 5 bases, with 10 bases left between them. The CDR3 has 11 residues. The germline CDR1 and CDR2 sequences are LGHNT and FRNRAP. The CDR3 DNA reads as TGTGCTAGAGTCCGCCTCGAGACCCAGTACTTC. It yields the protein CARVRLETQYF.

The chain employs TRBV7-9 and TRBJ2-1; TRBD2 might be the D (5 bases). From germline, CDR1 is SEHNR and CDR2 FQNEAQ (reference sequence). V lost 6 bases and J 7 bases, leaving 28 bases between the germline ends. The CDR3 consists of 18 residues. CDR3 DNA: TGTGCCAGCAGTAAGAGAGGCGATGGCCGGGGAATAGAAAATGAGCAGTTCTTC. This sequence encodes CASSKRGDGRGIENEQFF.

This clonotype has a handful of counts. The chain recombines TRBV7-6 with TRBJ1-1, with D possibly matching TRBD1 (5 bases). Germline CDR1 is SGHVS and CDR2 is FNYEAQ. The CDR3 sequence is 16 residues long. V was cut by 5 bases and J by 0 bases, with 16 bases left in between. As DNA, the CDR3 is TGTGCCAGCAGCCAGTATCGGGGGTCTCTGAACACTGAAGCTTTCTTT. This gives the protein CASSQYRGSLNTEAFF.

The chain combines TRBV28 with TRBJ2-7; D uncertain. TRBJ2-1 explains the end of the DNA better; the J call may be wrong. CDR3 size: 15 residues. From germline, CDR1 is MDHEN and CDR2 SYDVKM. The CDR3 sequence: CASSPRIGSYNEQFF. DNA for the CDR3: TGTGCCAGCAGTCCTAGGATTGGGTCCTACAATGAGCAGTTCTTC.

This clonotype showed up just a few times. The V gene is TRBV6-6, the J gene TRBJ2-4; 9 bases are a match to TRBD1. This CDR3 is built from 15 residues. Germline V CDR1 and CDR2: MNHNY, SVGAGI (reference sequence). The V and J ends lost 2 bases and 3 bases, in that order; junction bases with no gene match: 2. The CDR3 DNA is TGTGCCAGCAGTTACAGACAGGGGGACAAAAACATTCAGTACTTC. As protein: CASSYRQGDKNIQYF.

This clonotype was seen more than once but under ten times. The chain is built from TRBV24-1 and TRBJ2-7, with unresolved D. Germline V gene sequence: CDR1 KGHDR, CDR2 SFDVKD. V was cut by 4 bases and J by 0 bases, with 9 bases left in between. This CDR3 comprises 14 residues. In nucleotides, the CDR3 is TGTGCCACCAGTGACCCGAGTAACTCCTACGAGCAGTACTTC. Protein product: CATSDPSNSYEQYF.

The V gene is TRBV12-3 or TRBV12-4, the J gene TRBJ1-4, with 8 bases aligning to TRBD1. The CDR3 runs to 14 residues. V dropped 6 bases and J dropped 7; count of bases not matched to a gene: 7. CDR3 nucleotides: TGTGCCAGCAGCCTGACAGGGGATCGTGAAAAACTGTTTTTT. Protein product: CASSLTGDREKLFF.

V gene TRBV29-1 combines with J gene TRBJ1-1; D is uncertain. This CDR3 has 11 residues. The V gene lost 4 bases and the J gene lost 10 bases, with 13 bases spanning the gap. From germline, CDR1 is SQVTM and CDR2 ANQGSEA. The CDR3 loop reads CSVVGDGVAFF. CDR3 DNA sequence: TGCAGCGTTGTGGGTGATGGGGTAGCTTTCTTT. Full variable domain (missing parts from reference TRBV29-1 and TRBJ1-1): SAVISQKPSRDICQRGTSLTIQCQVDSQVTMMFWYRQQPGQSLTLIATANQGSEATYESGFVIDKFPISRPNLTFSTLTVSNMSPEDSSIYLCSVVGDGVAFFGQGTRLTVV.

V gene TRBV29-1 combines with J gene TRBJ2-1; D gene ambiguous. The assigned J gene may be wrong: the sequence end matches TRBJ2-5 better. Germline CDR1 is SQVTM and CDR2 is ANQGSEA. The CDR3 has 11 residues. The CDR3 nucleotides read TGCAGCGTTGAAGTTTACGAGACCCAGTACTTC. Protein product: CSVEVYETQYF.

The chain couples TRBV29-1 to TRBJ2-7; D ambiguous. The J call is uncertain, as TRBJ2-5 better fits the DNA end. CDR1 and CDR2 (germline): SQVTM, ANQGSEA. This CDR3 has 13 amino acids. CDR3 DNA sequence: TGCAGCGTTGAATTTGGACCCGGGGAGACCCAGTACTTC. Its translation: CSVEFGPGETQYF.

CDR3 loop: CSVDRPGTEAFF. CDR3 in DNA: TGCAGCGTTGACAGGCCGGGAACTGAAGCTTTCTTT. V and J are TRBV29-1 and TRBJ1-1, with unresolved D. The CDR3 totals 12 residues. Germline V gene sequence: CDR1 SQVTM, CDR2 ANQGSEA. With 3 bases removed from V and 5 bases from J, the gap between germline ends came to 10 bases.

Worth noting for this clonotype: The junction does not match germline at one end; this may be a read error. The J gene is TRBJ2-5, the V gene TRBV28; D possibly corresponds to TRBD2 (6 bases). Germline values: CDR1 MDHEN, CDR2 SYDVKM. The CDR3 extends over 14 amino acids. CDR3: CASSFGIRRETQCF. The CDR3 nucleotides read TGTGCCAGCAGTTTCGGGATCCGCCGGGAGACCCAGTGCTTC.

The chain joins TRBV15 to TRBJ2-5; D is ambiguous. Trimming took off 1 base at V and 4 bases at J, with 13 bases between the two ends. CDR1 is LNHNV, CDR2 YYDKDF, per germline (reference sequence). CDR3 size: 15 residues. CDR3 in amino acids: CATSRVQSRLETQYF. DNA of the CDR3: TGTGCCACCAGCAGAGTGCAGAGTAGGTTAGAGACCCAGTACTTC. Complete variable domain (other parts from reference TRBV15 and TRBJ2-5): DAMVIQNPRYQVTQFGKPVTLSCSQTLNHNVMYWYQQKSSQAPKLLFHYYDKDFNNEADTPDNFQSRRPNTSFCFLDIRSPGLGDTAMYLCATSRVQSRLETQYFGPGTRLLVL.

This clonotype has a handful of counts. J is TRBJ1-2 and V is TRBV6-6; no definite D call. The CDR3 extends over 14 amino acids. The germline V gene has CDR1 MNHNY and CDR2 SVGAGI (reference sequence). Deletions cut 4 bases from V and 4 bases from J, with 13 bases between. This chain's CDR3 is CASSLEGLGYGYTF. The CDR3 DNA reads TGTGCCAGCAGTTTAGAGGGTTTGGGCTATGGCTACACCTTC.

This clonotype showed up just a few times. The chain uses TRBV7-2 and TRBJ2-1, with 11 bases identical to TRBD2. The last part of the DNA fits TRBJ2-5 better; the J call may be wrong. The V gene's germline CDR1 is SGHTA and CDR2 FQGNSA. The CDR3 loop spans 15 amino acids. The CDR3 sequence: CASSLGLAAKETQYF. Written as DNA, the CDR3 is TGTGCCAGCAGCTTGGGACTAGCGGCTAAAGAGACCCAGTACTTC.

The chain employs TRBV19 and TRBJ1-5; no clear D gene. The CDR3 is made up of 14 amino acids. Trimming cost V 3 bases and J 5 bases, with 11 bases left between them. Germline V CDR1 and CDR2: LNHDA, SQIVND (reference sequence). In nucleotides, the CDR3 is TGTGCCAGTAGTATTGCAGCCACGGATCAGCCCCAGCATTTT. It is translated as CASSIAATDQPQHF.

This clonotype has just a few counts. The V and J genes are TRBV30 and TRBJ2-3; D is unresolved. Germline-derived CDR1 and CDR2 are GTSNPN and SVGIG (reference sequence). Trimming left V 2 bases short and J 5 bases short, with 8 bases between. The CDR3 is 12 residues long. The CDR3 DNA reads TGTGCCTGGAGTAACCCACAAGATACGCAGTATTTT. It yields the protein CAWSNPQDTQYF.

Ten or more counts support this clonotype. The chain uses TRBV6-2 or TRBV6-3 and TRBJ2-5, with 8 bases fitting TRBD1. From germline, CDR1 is MNHEY and CDR2 SVGEGT. J gave up 5 bases and V 2 bases, and 4 bases lay outside the gene matches. This CDR3 comprises 14 residues. CDR3 amino acids: CASSYPDRVETQYF. The DNA for the CDR3 is TGTGCCAGCAGTTACCCGGACAGGGTCGAGACCCAGTACTTC.